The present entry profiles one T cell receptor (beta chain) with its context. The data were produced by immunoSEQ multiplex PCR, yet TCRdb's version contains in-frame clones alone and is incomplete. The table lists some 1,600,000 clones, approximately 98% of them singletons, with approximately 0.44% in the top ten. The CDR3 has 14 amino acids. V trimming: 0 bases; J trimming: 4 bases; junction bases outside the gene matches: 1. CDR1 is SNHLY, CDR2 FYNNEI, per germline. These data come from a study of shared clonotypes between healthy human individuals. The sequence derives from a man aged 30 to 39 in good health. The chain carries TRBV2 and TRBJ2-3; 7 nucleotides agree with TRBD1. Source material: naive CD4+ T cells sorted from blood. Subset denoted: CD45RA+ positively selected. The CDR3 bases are TGTGCCAGCAGTGAAGCAAGGGGGCCAGATACGCAGTATTTT. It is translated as CASSEARGPDTQYF.